The 20 T cell receptor beta chains below were found in one sample sequenced in a study of Graves' ophthalmopathy and Graves' hyperthyroidism. As the template, RNA transcripts were used to amplify TCR beta CDR3 regions. First-round RT-PCR used HTBI primers; second-round multiplex PCR followed. MiXCR, run by TCRdb on the multiplex PCR reads, gives a single entry per CDR3 protein. The repertoire holds about 200,000 distinct CDR3 sequences, under 30% seen once, with about 9.3% in the top ten. Material: peripheral blood. The origin of the receptors is a man in his fifties or sixties with Graves' ophthalmopathy.

V is TRBV19 and J is TRBJ1-2, with 8 bases lining up with TRBD1. Per the germline V gene, CDR1 is LNHDA and CDR2 is SQIVND (reference sequence). The CDR3 has 14 amino acids. J lost 6 bases, V lost 2 bases, and 5 bases had no gene match. The CDR3 spells CASSIRDRMNGYTF. The CDR3 DNA is TGTGCCAGTAGTATACGGGACAGGATGAATGGCTACACCTTC.

Many counts were recorded for this clonotype. The rearrangement joins TRBV13 to TRBJ2-2; 7 bases fit TRBD1. After removal of 3 bases from V and 2 bases from J, the junction contained 3 bases not matched to a gene. Germline V gene data show CDR1 as PRHDT and CDR2 as FYEKMQ (reference sequence). This CDR3 comprises 15 residues. CDR3 region: CASSFTGENTGELFF. CDR3 coding DNA: TGTGCCAGCAGCTTTACAGGGGAAAACACCGGGGAGCTGTTTTTT. The full variable domain, completed using reference TRBV13 and TRBJ2-2, is AAGVIQSPRHLIKEKRETATLKCYPIPRHDTVYWYQQGPGQDPQFLISFYEKMQSDKGSIPDRFSAQQFSDYHSELNMSSLELGDSALYFCASSFTGENTGELFFGEGSRLTVL.

Many counts were recorded for this clonotype. The CDR3 DNA follows: TGTGCCAGCAGCTTAATTATTAGCGGGGCCTACGAGCAGTACTTC. Residues: CASSLIISGAYEQYF. The chain recombines TRBV7-2 with TRBJ2-7; 8 nucleotides match TRBD2. J lost 2 bases, V lost 2 bases, and 5 bases had no gene match. Germline CDR1 is SGHTA and CDR2 is FQGNSA. The CDR3 is made up of 15 amino acids.

The V gene is TRBV12-3 or TRBV12-4, the J gene TRBJ2-5; the D is unclear. This CDR3 has 12 residues. Trimming cost V 6 bases and J 4 bases, with 9 bases left between them. CDR3 bases: TGTGCCAGCAGCCCGGTGGGAGAGACCCAGTACTTC. Protein sequence: CASSPVGETQYF.

This clonotype was picked up many times. V usage is TRBV11-3 and J usage is TRBJ2-2; D is ambiguous. CDR1 and CDR2 (germline): SGHNT, YENEEA. The germline V and J ends were trimmed by 0 bases and 5 bases, with 7 bases remaining between them. The CDR3 sequence is 14 residues long. CDR3: CASSLEVRTGELFF. CDR3 nucleotide sequence: TGTGCCAGCAGCTTAGAGGTCCGGACCGGGGAGCTGTTTTTT.

The J gene is TRBJ1-2, the V gene TRBV28; D is uncertain. V lost 2 bases and J lost 8, with 12 bases in between. The CDR3 covers 13 residues. Germline loops: CDR1 MDHEN, CDR2 SYDVKM. The CDR3 spells CASSLGLVSGYTF. CDR3 in DNA: TGTGCCAGCAGTTTAGGGCTCGTATCGGGCTACACCTTC.

This clonotype came up many times. The gene calls are TRBV7-9 and TRBJ2-5; D is possibly TRBD2 (5 bases). Germline CDR1 SEHNR, CDR2 FQNEAQ (reference sequence). This CDR3 has 15 amino acids. The V and J ends lost 1 base and 0 bases respectively, with 9 bases between them. In DNA, the CDR3 is TGTGCCAGCAGCTTAGGGCAAGCGGACCAAGAGACCCAGTACTTC. Its protein is CASSLGQADQETQYF.

V and J are TRBV12-3 or TRBV12-4 and TRBJ1-1; TRBD1 matches 7 bases. V trimming: 1 base; J trimming: 5 bases; junction bases outside the gene matches: 4. The CDR3 extends over 14 amino acids. The CDR3 loop is CASSLGGGATEAFF. The CDR3 region has the DNA TGTGCCAGCAGTTTAGGAGGGGGCGCGACTGAAGCTTTCTTT.

The chain joins TRBV7-2 to TRBJ2-7; 10 bases are shared with TRBD2. J lost 3 bases, V lost 5 bases, and 7 bases had no gene match. Germline assignment: CDR1 SGHTA and CDR2 FQGNSA. The CDR3 is 15 amino acids. The CDR3: CASSPMASGGYEQYF. DNA of the CDR3: TGTGCCAGCAGCCCCATGGCTAGCGGGGGCTACGAGCAGTACTTC.

V usage is TRBV6-1 and J usage is TRBJ2-7, with 9 bases that match TRBD2. This CDR3 comprises 16 residues. CDR1 and CDR2 (germline): MNHNS, SASEGT. Trimming removed 7 bases from V and 2 bases from J; junction bases left unmatched: 12. CDR3 sequence: CASTEFSLAGPYEQYF. The CDR3 DNA sequence: TGTGCCAGCACAGAGTTTTCGCTAGCGGGGCCCTACGAGCAGTACTTC.

This clonotype has only one observation. The V call is TRBV19, the J call TRBJ1-3, with TRBD1 matching 10 bases. CDR3 length: 13 residues. Germline trimming cut 10 bases from V and 6 bases from J; bases unmatched to any gene: 6. Germline V lookup: CDR1 LNHDA, CDR2 SQIVND (reference sequence). CDR3 in amino acids: CATRGQGINTIYF. CDR3 in DNA: TGTGCCACCCGGGGACAGGGGATAAACACCATATATTTT. The variable domain in full, with the rest retrieved from reference TRBV19 and TRBJ1-3, is DGGITQSPKYLFRKEGQNVTLSCEQNLNHDAMYWYRQDPGQGLRLIYYSQIVNDFQKGDIAEGYSVSREKKESFPLTVTSAQKNPTAFYLCATRGQGINTIYFGEGSWLTVV.

This clonotype was recorded at least ten times. The J gene is TRBJ2-2, the V gene TRBV30; D uncertain. From germline, CDR1 is GTSNPN and CDR2 SVGIG (reference sequence). The CDR3 covers 12 residues. Trimming removed 0 bases at V and 6 bases at J, with 5 bases between. CDR3 nucleotide sequence: TGTGCCTGGAGTGTAGGAGCCGGGGAGCTGTTTTTT. Translating gives CAWSVGAGELFF. The full variable domain, in which reference TRBV30 and TRBJ2-2 provide the parts outside the CDR3, is SQTIHQWPATLVQPVGSPLSLECTVEGTSNPNLYWYRQAAGRGLQLLFYSVGIGQISSEVPQNLSASRPQDRQFILSSKKLLLSDSGFYLCAWSVGAGELFFGEGSRLTVL.

This chain links TRBV15 with TRBJ2-5; 9 bases are shared with TRBD1. This CDR3 has 15 residues. Germline assignment: CDR1 LNHNV and CDR2 YYDKDF (reference sequence). V lost 4 bases, J lost 5 bases, and 8 bases stayed unmatched. DNA of the CDR3: TGTGCCACCAGCATCAGACAGGGGGAGTACGAGACCCAGTACTTC. Translation: CATSIRQGEYETQYF.

In this sample, this clonotype turned up many times. The CDR3 reads CATSRDGPRGGTEAFF. CDR3 DNA: TGTGCCACCAGCAGAGATGGGCCTCGGGGGGGGACTGAAGCTTTCTTT. J is TRBJ1-1 and V is TRBV15, with D maybe TRBD1 (5 bases). V was trimmed by 0 bases and J by 5 bases, leaving 16 bases between them. The CDR3 runs to 16 residues. Per germline, CDR1 LNHNV and CDR2 YYDKDF (reference sequence).

This clonotype was recorded many times. CDR3 DNA: TGTGCCAGCAGTTTATCAAGTTCCCACGAGCAGTACTTC. Translating it yields CASSLSSSHEQYF. The chain carries TRBV27 and TRBJ2-7, with D unclear. V gave up 0 bases and J gave up 5 bases, with 8 bases separating them. There are 13 residues in the CDR3. Germline V CDR1 and CDR2: MNHEY, SMNVEV (reference sequence).

This clonotype was recorded many times. This chain links TRBV12-3 or TRBV12-4 with TRBJ2-4, with D possibly being TRBD1 (6 bases). CDR3 size: 17 residues. The V gene lost 0 bases and the J gene lost 8 bases, with 20 bases spanning the gap. CDR3 nucleotide sequence: TGTGCCAGCAGTTTAGCTCAGGGGCAACACCACCCCCACATTCAGTACTTC. Its translation: CASSLAQGQHHPHIQYF.

The sample holds many counts of this clonotype. The rearrangement uses TRBV7-9 and TRBJ2-7, with unresolved D. Trimming shortened V by 6 bases and J by 4 bases, and 10 bases separated the two germline ends. CDR3 length: 12 amino acids. Per the germline V gene, CDR1 is SEHNR and CDR2 is FQNEAQ (reference sequence). CDR3 DNA: TGTGCCAGCAGTTCCTCTAGGTACGAGCAGTACTTC. This codes for CASSSSRYEQYF.

This sequence joins TRBV6-2 or TRBV6-3 and TRBJ2-7; D may be TRBD2 (6 bases). Germline V gene data show CDR1 as MNHEY and CDR2 as SVGEGT. V dropped 0 bases and J dropped 2 bases, with 23 bases sitting between them. The CDR3 runs 19 residues. CDR3 loop: CASSYSSQGTRGYTYEQYF. CDR3 nucleotides: TGTGCCAGCAGTTACTCTTCGCAGGGAACGCGGGGCTACACCTACGAGCAGTACTTC.

At least ten counts were recorded for this clonotype. The CDR3 sequence: CASGPGTRETQYF. For the CDR3, the DNA is TGCGCCAGCGGCCCCGGGACTCGAGAGACCCAGTACTTC. The rearrangement uses TRBV4-1 and TRBJ2-5; D possibly corresponds to TRBD2 (6 bases). Germline-derived CDR1 and CDR2 are MGHRA and YSYEKL. CDR3 length: 13 amino acids. Between the trimmed V and J ends, which lost 8 bases and 4 bases, there was a span of 14 bases.

The gene calls are TRBV20-1 and TRBJ1-5; D is undetermined. V lost 1 base and J lost 6, with 7 bases in between. The CDR3 runs to 12 residues. CDR1 is DFQATT, CDR2 SNEGSKA, per germline (reference sequence). The CDR3 sequence is CSARGAGQPQHF. In nucleotides, the CDR3 is TGCAGTGCTAGAGGCGCGGGTCAGCCCCAGCATTTT.